This T cell receptor (beta chain) is drawn from a study of shared clonotypes between healthy human individuals. About the study: Donors consisted of two women and a few men between 18 and 49.

Clones were read by immunoSEQ multiplex PCR, and TCRdb kept only the in-frame ones, dropping some. The data contain fewer than 1.4 million clones, more than 75% of them singletons. V lost 7 bases and J lost 8, with 20 bases in between. Germline CDR1 reads MNHNS; CDR2 reads SASEGT. This CDR3 has 15 residues. The chain links TRBV6-1 to TRBJ2-2; possibly TRBD2 for D (5 bases). Specimen: memory CD4+ T cells from PBMCs. This sample's subset: CD45RA-negative fraction. The source is a man aged 18 to 29 in good health. Some clones in this sample may be carry-over from other donors' samples. CDR3: CASTGIAPSGGELFF. The CDR3 DNA sequence: TGTGCCAGCACAGGAATAGCGCCCTCGGGGGGGGAGCTGTTTTTT.